These T cell receptor beta chains were read from a single sample in a study of CD8+ T cells in alopecia areata. Produced via immunoSEQ multiplex PCR; TCRdb's table is partial and in-frame only. This table holds about 190,000 clones, 55% to 70% found once. Here the sequenced sample was CD4+ T cells sorted from blood, taken at week 4, from a patient treated with tofacitinib. The receptor source for this set is a human donor with alopecia areata. CDR3s include the opening cysteine and the closing phenylalanine or tryptophan. A D gene is named only where the DNA matches it firmly. Clone size is stated in some rows and not others, as once, few, many or a class when expanded.

abundance	v_gene	d_gene	j_gene	CDR3aa	CDR3nt
.	TRBV13	.	TRBJ2-7	CASSSTRLTFSYEQYF	TGTGCCAGCAGCTCAACCCGACTTACCTTCTCCTACGAGCAGTACTTC
.	TRBV30	TRBD1	TRBJ2-1	CAWSVPGQVSYNEQFF	TGTGCCTGGAGTGTCCCGGGACAGGTCTCCTACAATGAGCAGTTCTTC
.	TRBV20-1	.	TRBJ1-5	CSAGTNQPQHF	TGCAGTGCTGGGACAAATCAGCCCCAGCATTTT
few	TRBV30	.	TRBJ1-5	CAWREQGGQPQHF	TGTGCCTGGAGGGAACAGGGCGGTCAGCCCCAGCATTTT
few	TRBV29-1	TRBD2	TRBJ2-2	CSTRTSGGDTGELFF	TGCAGCACCCGGACTAGCGGGGGGGACACCGGGGAGCTGTTTTTT
.	TRBV29-1	TRBD2	TRBJ2-1	CSVAGREGSEQFF	TGCAGCGTTGCTGGGCGGGAGGGTTCGGAGCAGTTCTTC
.	TRBV9	.	TRBJ1-2	CASSLRSGGGYTF	TGTGCCAGCAGCTTGAGGTCGGGGGGTGGCTACACCTTC
.	TRBV5-1	.	TRBJ2-3	CASSFRQFTDTQYF	TGCGCCAGCAGCTTTCGACAGTTCACAGATACGCAGTATTTT
.	TRBV5-4	.	TRBJ2-3	CASSTPGTTTDTQYF	TGTGCCAGCAGCACTCCCGGGACGACCACAGATACGCAGTATTTT
few	TRBV7-2	.	TRBJ2-7	CASSLIWPSYEQYF	TGTGCCAGCAGCTTGATTTGGCCAAGCTACGAGCAGTACTTC
.	TRBV4-1	.	TRBJ2-7	CASSQDYILASYEQYF	TGCGCCAGCAGCCAAGATTACATCTTGGCATCCTACGAGCAGTACTTC
.	TRBV4-1	.	TRBJ2-7	CASSQDTRNRGLEQYF	TGCGCCAGCAGCCAAGACACCAGGAATAGGGGCTTAGAGCAGTACTTC
.	TRBV30	TRBD1	TRBJ1-2	CAWSRWDRDRGGYTF	TGTGCCTGGAGCCGCTGGGACAGGGACCGGGGTGGCTACACCTTC
.	TRBV5-8	.	TRBJ2-3	CASSGIGADTQYF	TGTGCCAGCAGCGGGATTGGGGCAGATACGCAGTATTTT
.	TRBV5-1	.	TRBJ2-7	CASSLGLVSYEQYF	TGCGCCAGCAGCTTGGGGCTAGTTTCCTACGAGCAGTACTTC
.	TRBV28	TRBD1	TRBJ2-7	CATIRTGSHEQYF	TGTGCCACCATCAGGACAGGGTCCCACGAGCAGTACTTC
.	TRBV4-2	TRBD1	TRBJ1-5	CASSQGQGIGNQPQHF	TGTGCCAGCAGCCAAGGACAGGGGATAGGCAATCAGCCCCAGCATTTT
.	TRBV4-2	TRBD2	TRBJ2-7	CASSQAGLAGFEQYF	TGTGCCAGCAGCCAAGCGGGACTAGCGGGTTTTGAGCAGTACTTC
.	TRBV5-1	.	TRBJ2-5	CASSQAVGSQETQYF	TGCGCCAGCAGCCAGGCGGTTGGGAGTCAAGAGACCCAGTACTTC
.	TRBV30	.	TRBJ1-3	CAWSRTGNTIYF	TGTGCCTGGAGTCGAACTGGAAACACCATATATTTT
.	TRBV7-9	TRBD1	TRBJ2-5	CASSLRDRGQETQYF	TGTGCCAGCAGCCTTCGAGACAGGGGGCAAGAGACCCAGTACTTC
.	TRBV7-4	.	TRBJ2-7	CASSLAGNSIEQYF	TGTGCCAGCAGCTTAGCGGGAAATTCCATCGAGCAGTACTTC
.	TRBV7-9	TRBD2	TRBJ2-5	CASSLGLAEETQYF	TGTGCCAGCAGCTTAGGACTAGCGGAAGAGACCCAGTACTTC
.	TRBV30	.	TRBJ2-3	CAWSWDSITDTQYF	TGTGCCTGGAGTTGGGATTCCATCACAGATACGCAGTATTTT
.	TRBV10-3	.	TRBJ1-5	CAISESEQGGQPQHF	TGTGCCATCAGTGAGTCAGAACAGGGCGGACAGCCCCAGCATTTT
.	TRBV28	.	TRBJ1-3	CASSLDENTIYF	TGTGCCAGCAGTTTGGACGAAAACACCATATATTTT
.	TRBV4-1	.	TRBJ2-7	CASSQQTGRHYEQYF	TGCGCCAGCAGCCAACAAACGGGACGACACTACGAGCAGTACTTC
.	TRBV6-5	.	TRBJ2-2	CASRMDRRNTGELFF	TGTGCCAGCAGGATGGACAGAAGGAACACCGGGGAGCTGTTTTTT
few	TRBV30	.	TRBJ1-2	CAWSRQANYGYTF	TGTGCCTGGAGCCGACAGGCTAACTATGGCTACACCTTC
.	TRBV4-1	.	TRBJ2-4	CASSQLVGFIQYF	TGCGCCAGCAGCCAACTTGTGGGGTTCATTCAGTACTTC
few	TRBV5-1	.	TRBJ2-7	CASSLTAGATYEQYF	TGCGCCAGCAGCTTGACAGCGGGCGCCACCTACGAGCAGTACTTC
.	TRBV7-2	.	TRBJ1-2	CASTPDGQSGGYTF	TGTGCCAGCACCCCAGACGGCCAGTCGGGTGGCTACACCTTC
.	TRBV5-6	TRBD2	TRBJ2-7	CASSGASGSRYEQYF	TGTGCCAGCAGCGGAGCTAGCGGGAGTAGGTACGAGCAGTACTTC
.	TRBV7-9	.	TRBJ1-2	CASSGMVGDYGYTF	TGTGCCAGCAGCGGAATGGTGGGGGACTATGGCTACACCTTC
.	TRBV6-1	.	TRBJ2-4	CASSYLRDGTIQYF	TGTGCCAGCAGTTATCTGCGGGATGGGACCATTCAGTACTTC
.	TRBV30	.	TRBJ1-2	CAWSPGPGGYTF	TGTGCCTGGAGTCCCGGACCCGGTGGCTACACCTTC
.	TRBV29-1	.	TRBJ1-1	CSVLRPSHTEAFF	TGCAGCGTCTTGAGACCGAGTCACACTGAAGCTTTCTTT
.	TRBV2	.	TRBJ2-1	CASSEEESSYNEQFF	TGTGCCAGCAGTGAAGAGGAGAGCTCCTACAATGAGCAGTTCTTC
few	TRBV18	.	TRBJ1-1	CASSQKPNTEAFF	TGTGCCAGCTCCCAGAAACCGAACACTGAAGCTTTCTTT
.	TRBV28	.	TRBJ2-7	CASRGASYEQYF	TGTGCCAGCCGGGGGGCCTCCTACGAGCAGTACTTC
.	TRBV30	.	TRBJ2-5	CAWSRETQYF	TGTGCCTGGAGTAGAGAGACCCAGTACTTC
once	TRBV30	.	TRBJ1-2	CASFVGSYGYTF	TGTGCCTCCTTCGTTGGCAGCTATGGCTACACCTTC
.	TRBV29-1	TRBD2	TRBJ2-2	CSVESSGSDTGELFF	TGCAGCGTTGAAAGCAGCGGGAGCGACACCGGGGAGCTGTTTTTT
.	TRBV20-1	.	TRBJ2-5	CSATRRGAQYF	TGCAGTGCCACGCGGAGGGGGGCCCAGTACTTC
.	TRBV2	TRBD1	TRBJ1-1	CASSRQGLANTEAFF	TGTGCCAGCAGTAGACAGGGCTTAGCGAACACTGAAGCTTTCTTT
.	TRBV5-4	.	TRBJ2-7	CASSPFIQNGEQYF	TGTGCCAGCAGCCCGTTCATCCAGAATGGCGAGCAGTACTTC
.	TRBV25-1	.	TRBJ2-7	CASSASSGVQYF	TGTGCCAGCAGTGCTTCTTCAGGGGTCCAGTACTTC
.	TRBV10-3	.	TRBJ2-7	CAISESGSYEQYF	TGTGCCATCAGTGAGTCAGGGAGCTACGAGCAGTACTTC
.	TRBV7-9	.	TRBJ1-5	CASSLYLGQPQHF	TGTGCCAGCAGCTTATACTTAGGTCAGCCCCAGCATTTT
.	TRBV4-1	.	TRBJ2-6	CASSQEGYSGANVLTF	TGCGCCAGCAGCCAAGAGGGGTATTCTGGGGCCAACGTCCTGACTTTC
.	TRBV20-1	.	TRBJ2-1	CSARGDYEQFF	TGCAGTGCTAGAGGGGACTATGAGCAGTTCTTC
.	TRBV29-1	.	TRBJ2-3	CSLSGANADTQYF	TGCAGCCTGAGTGGGGCTAATGCGGATACGCAGTATTTT
.	TRBV29-1	TRBD1	TRBJ1-2	CSVGTGDGYGYTF	TGCAGCGTTGGGACAGGGGACGGCTATGGCTACACCTTC
few	TRBV27	TRBD2	TRBJ2-1	CASSLGGRAGEQFF	TGTGCCAGCAGTCTTGGCGGGAGGGCCGGGGAGCAGTTCTTC
.	TRBV29-1	TRBD2	TRBJ2-5	CSVGLAGTNAETQYF	TGCAGCGTGGGACTAGCGGGAACAAACGCGGAGACCCAGTACTTC
.	TRBV6-6	.	TRBJ1-2	CASRGGGSYGYTF	TGTGCCAGCAGGGGGGGAGGGTCCTATGGCTACACCTTC
.	TRBV29-1	TRBD1	TRBJ1-1	CSGQGVSTEAFF	TGCAGCGGACAGGGCGTCTCCACTGAAGCTTTCTTT